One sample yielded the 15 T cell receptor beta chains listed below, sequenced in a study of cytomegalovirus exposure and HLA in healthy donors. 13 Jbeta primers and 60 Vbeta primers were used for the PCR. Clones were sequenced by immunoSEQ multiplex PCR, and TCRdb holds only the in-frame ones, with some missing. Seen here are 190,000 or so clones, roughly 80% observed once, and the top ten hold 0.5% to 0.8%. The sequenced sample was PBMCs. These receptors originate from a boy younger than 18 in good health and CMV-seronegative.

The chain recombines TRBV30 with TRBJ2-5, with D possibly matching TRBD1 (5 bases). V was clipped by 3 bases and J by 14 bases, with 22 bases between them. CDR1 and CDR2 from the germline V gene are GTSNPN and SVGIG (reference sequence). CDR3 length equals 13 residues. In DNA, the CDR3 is TGTGCCTGGAGGGCTACAGGTGGGCCAAAGACCTACTTC. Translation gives CAWRATGGPKTYF.

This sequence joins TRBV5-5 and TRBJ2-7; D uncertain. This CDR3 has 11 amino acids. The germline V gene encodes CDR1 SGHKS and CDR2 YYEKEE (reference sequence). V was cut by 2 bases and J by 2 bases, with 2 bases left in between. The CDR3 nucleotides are TGTGCCAGCAGCTTCACCTACGAGCAGTACTTC. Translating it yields CASSFTYEQYF. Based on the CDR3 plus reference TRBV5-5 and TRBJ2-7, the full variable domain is DAGVTQSPTHLIKTRGQQVTLRCSPISGHKSVSWYQQVLGQGPQFIFQYYEKEERGRGNFPDRFSARQFPNYSSELNVNALLLGDSALYLCASSFTYEQYFGPGTRLTVT.

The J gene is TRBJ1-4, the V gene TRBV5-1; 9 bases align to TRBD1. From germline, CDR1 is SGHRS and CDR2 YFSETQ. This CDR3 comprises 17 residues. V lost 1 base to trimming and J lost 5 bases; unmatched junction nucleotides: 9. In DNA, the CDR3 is TGCGCCAGCAGCTTGTCTCCCGGGACAGGGCCCAATGAAAAACTGTTTTTT. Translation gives CASSLSPGTGPNEKLFF.

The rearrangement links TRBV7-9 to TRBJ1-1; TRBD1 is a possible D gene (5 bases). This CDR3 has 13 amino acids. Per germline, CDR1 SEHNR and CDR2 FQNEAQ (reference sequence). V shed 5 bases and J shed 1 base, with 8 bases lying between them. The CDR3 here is CASSITGNTEAFF. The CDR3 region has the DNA TGTGCCAGCAGCATTACAGGGAACACTGAAGCTTTCTTT.

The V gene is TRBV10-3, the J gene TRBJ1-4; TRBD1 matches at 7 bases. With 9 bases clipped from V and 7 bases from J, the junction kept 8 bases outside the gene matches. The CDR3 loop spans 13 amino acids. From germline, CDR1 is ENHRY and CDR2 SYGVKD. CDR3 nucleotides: TGTGCCATTTCAGGGGGGAGTGGTGAAAAACTGTTTTTT. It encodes CAISGGSGEKLFF.

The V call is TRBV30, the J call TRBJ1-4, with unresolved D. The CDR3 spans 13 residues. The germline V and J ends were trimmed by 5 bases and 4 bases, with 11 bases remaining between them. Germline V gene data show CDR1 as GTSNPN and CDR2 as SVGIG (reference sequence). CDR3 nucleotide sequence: TGTGCCTGGGGCCACGATCTTAATGAAAAACTGTTTTTT. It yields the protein CAWGHDLNEKLFF.

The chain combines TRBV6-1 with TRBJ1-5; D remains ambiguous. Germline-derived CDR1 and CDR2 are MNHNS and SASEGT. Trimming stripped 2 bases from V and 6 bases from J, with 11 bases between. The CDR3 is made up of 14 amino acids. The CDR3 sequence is CASSEQAPTQPQHF. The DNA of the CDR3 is TGTGCCAGCAGTGAACAGGCCCCTACTCAGCCCCAGCATTTT.

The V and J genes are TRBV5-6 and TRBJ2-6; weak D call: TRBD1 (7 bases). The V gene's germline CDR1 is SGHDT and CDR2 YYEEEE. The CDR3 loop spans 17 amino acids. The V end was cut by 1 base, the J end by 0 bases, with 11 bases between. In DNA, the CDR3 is TGTGCCAGCAGCTTGAGGGGGCGGGGCTCTGGGGCCAACGTCCTGACTTTC. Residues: CASSLRGRGSGANVLTF.

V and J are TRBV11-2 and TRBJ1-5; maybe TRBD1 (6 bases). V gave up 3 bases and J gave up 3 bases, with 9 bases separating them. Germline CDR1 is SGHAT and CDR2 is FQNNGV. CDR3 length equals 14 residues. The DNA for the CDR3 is TGTGCCAGCAGCTTTGCAGGGGACAATCAGCCCCAGCATTTT. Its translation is CASSFAGDNQPQHF.

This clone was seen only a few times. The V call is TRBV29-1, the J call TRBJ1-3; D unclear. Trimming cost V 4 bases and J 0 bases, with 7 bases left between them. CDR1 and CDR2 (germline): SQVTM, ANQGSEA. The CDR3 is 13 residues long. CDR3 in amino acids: CSVVHSSGNTIYF. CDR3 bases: TGCAGCGTTGTGCACAGCTCTGGAAACACCATATATTTT.

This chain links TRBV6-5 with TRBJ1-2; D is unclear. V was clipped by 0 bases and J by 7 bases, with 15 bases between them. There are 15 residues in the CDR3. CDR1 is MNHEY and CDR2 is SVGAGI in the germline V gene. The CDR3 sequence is CASSYSVGSRGGYTF. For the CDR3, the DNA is TGTGCCAGCAGTTACTCTGTTGGGAGCCGGGGTGGCTACACCTTC.

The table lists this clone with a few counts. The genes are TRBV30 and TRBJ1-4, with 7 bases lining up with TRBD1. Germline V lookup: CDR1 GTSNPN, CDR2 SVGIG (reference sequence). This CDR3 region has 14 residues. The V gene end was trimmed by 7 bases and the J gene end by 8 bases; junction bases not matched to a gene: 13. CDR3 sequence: CAFRRGQQREKLFF. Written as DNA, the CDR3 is TGTGCCTTTCGAAGGGGGCAGCAAAGGGAAAAACTGTTTTTT.

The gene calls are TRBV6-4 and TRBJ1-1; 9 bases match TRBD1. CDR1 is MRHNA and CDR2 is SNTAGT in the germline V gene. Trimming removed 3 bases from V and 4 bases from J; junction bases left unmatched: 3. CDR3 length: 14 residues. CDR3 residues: CASSEGQGGTEAFF. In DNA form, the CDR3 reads TGTGCCAGCAGTGAGGGACAGGGAGGCACTGAAGCTTTCTTT.

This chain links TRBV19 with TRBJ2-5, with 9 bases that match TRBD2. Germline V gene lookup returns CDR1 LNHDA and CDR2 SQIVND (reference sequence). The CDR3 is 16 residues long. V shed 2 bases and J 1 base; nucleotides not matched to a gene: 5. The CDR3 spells CASSILLAGIQETQYF. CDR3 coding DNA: TGTGCCAGTAGTATATTGCTAGCGGGGATCCAAGAGACCCAGTACTTC.

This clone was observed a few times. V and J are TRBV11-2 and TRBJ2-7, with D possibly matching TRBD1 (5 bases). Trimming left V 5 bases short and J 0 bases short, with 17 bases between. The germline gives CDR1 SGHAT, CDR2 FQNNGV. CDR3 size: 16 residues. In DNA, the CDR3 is TGTGCCAGCAGCCCCCTGGGGCGGCAGACCTCCTACGAGCAGTACTTC. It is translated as CASSPLGRQTSYEQYF.